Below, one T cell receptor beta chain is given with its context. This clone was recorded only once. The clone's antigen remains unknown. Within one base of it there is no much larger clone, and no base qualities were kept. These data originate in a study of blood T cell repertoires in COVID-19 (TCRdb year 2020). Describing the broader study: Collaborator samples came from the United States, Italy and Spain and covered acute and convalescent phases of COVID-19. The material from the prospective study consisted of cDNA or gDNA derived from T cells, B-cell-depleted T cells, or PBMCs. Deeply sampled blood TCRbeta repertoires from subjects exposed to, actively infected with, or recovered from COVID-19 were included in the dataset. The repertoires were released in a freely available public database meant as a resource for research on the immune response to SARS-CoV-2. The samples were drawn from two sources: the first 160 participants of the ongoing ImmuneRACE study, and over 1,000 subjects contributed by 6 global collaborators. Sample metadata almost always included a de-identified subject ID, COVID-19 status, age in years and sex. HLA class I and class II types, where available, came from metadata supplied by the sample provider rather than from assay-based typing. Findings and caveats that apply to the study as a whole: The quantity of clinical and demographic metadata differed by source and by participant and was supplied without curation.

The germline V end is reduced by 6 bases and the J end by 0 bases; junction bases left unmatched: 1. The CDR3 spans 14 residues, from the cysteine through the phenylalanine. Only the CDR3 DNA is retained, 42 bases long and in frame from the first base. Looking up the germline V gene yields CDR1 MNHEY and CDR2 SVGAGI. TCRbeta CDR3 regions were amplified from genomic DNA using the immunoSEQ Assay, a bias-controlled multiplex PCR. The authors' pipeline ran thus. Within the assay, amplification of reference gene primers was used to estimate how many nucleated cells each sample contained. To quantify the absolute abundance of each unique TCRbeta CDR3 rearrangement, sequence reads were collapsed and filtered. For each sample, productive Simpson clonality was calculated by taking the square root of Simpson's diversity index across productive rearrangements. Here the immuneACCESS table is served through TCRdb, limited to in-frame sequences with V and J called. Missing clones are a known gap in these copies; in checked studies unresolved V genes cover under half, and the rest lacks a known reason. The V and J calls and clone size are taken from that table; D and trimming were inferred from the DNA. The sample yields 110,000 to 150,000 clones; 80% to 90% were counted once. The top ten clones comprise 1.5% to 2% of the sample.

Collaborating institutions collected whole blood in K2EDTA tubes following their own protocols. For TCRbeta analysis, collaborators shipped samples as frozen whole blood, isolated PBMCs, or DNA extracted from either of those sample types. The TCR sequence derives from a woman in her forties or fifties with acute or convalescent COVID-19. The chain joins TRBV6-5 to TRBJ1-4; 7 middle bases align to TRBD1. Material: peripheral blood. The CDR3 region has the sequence CASRGTATNEKLFF. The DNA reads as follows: TGTGCCAGCAGGGGGACAGCAACTAATGAAAAACTGTTTTTT.